What follows is one T cell receptor (beta chain) and its context. The antigen is not known. The CDR3 contains 17 residues. V lost 2 bases to trimming and J lost 6 bases; unmatched junction nucleotides: 11. Germline CDR1 reads MNHEY; CDR2 reads SMNVEV (reference sequence). The sample originates from a study of radiation and T cells in renal cell carcinoma. General observations from the study: Baseline intratumoral clonotype presence is unknown without pretreatment biopsies. In blood, top tumor clones expanded by 2 weeks, shrinking by 4.

The time point here: blood 4 weeks post-SBRT, at nephrectomy. The treatment was: 15 Gy SBRT to primary tumor, nephrectomy 4 weeks later. Nephrectomy followed 15 Gy stereotactic body radiation by 4 weeks. The patient's renal cell carcinoma had clear cell pathology. Repertoires were generated with immunoSEQ multiplex PCR, while TCRdb's copy carries only in-frame clones and drops some. The table includes fewer than 80,000 clones, 75% to 90% detected once. This clonotype was sampled from a woman aged 55-69 years with renal cell carcinoma. This material consisted of blood, taken from a patient whose treatment included radiotherapy and nephrectomy. The chain is built from TRBV27 and TRBJ2-4; 9 bases are shared with TRBD2. CDR3 residues: CASSLGTRLAARNIQYF. In DNA form, the CDR3 reads TGTGCCAGCAGTTTAGGGACCCGACTAGCGGCCCGAAACATTCAGTACTTC.